Listed here are 24 T cell receptor beta chains from one sample, sequenced in a study of blood T cell repertoires in COVID-19. Assay: immunoSEQ multiplex PCR; the TCRdb copy retains only in-frame clones and omits some. The sample lists 250,000 to 350,000 clones, 80% to 85% occurring once. The source material was peripheral blood. These receptors originate from a person aged 70 to 85 with COVID-19, enrolled during active disease.

The CDR3 spells CASSLYASASSGNTIYF. The DNA for the CDR3 is TGTGCCAGCAGCTTGTATGCGTCCGCTTCCTCTGGAAACACCATATATTTT. The chain carries TRBV5-5 and TRBJ1-3; the D is unclear. This CDR3 is built from 17 residues. The germline CDR1 and CDR2 sequences are SGHKS and YYEKEE (reference sequence). Trimming took off 1 base at V and 0 bases at J, with 14 bases between the two ends.

The rearrangement links TRBV28 to TRBJ2-7; D gene uncertain. The CDR3 consists of 11 residues. Between the trimmed V and J ends, which lost 8 bases and 2 bases, there was a span of 7 bases. The germline V gene encodes CDR1 MDHEN and CDR2 SYDVKM. Written as DNA, the CDR3 is TGTGCCAGCGCGGAAACCTACGAGCAGTACTTC. It specifies CASAETYEQYF.

The chain combines TRBV19 with TRBJ2-1, with 9 bases aligning to TRBD1. The junction had 10 bases not matched to a gene; V was cut back by 8 bases and J by 8 bases. The CDR3 totals 14 residues. The germline V gene encodes CDR1 LNHDA and CDR2 SQIVND (reference sequence). The CDR3 sequence: CASSTGTGTHEQFF. Written as DNA, the CDR3 is TGTGCCAGTTCAACCGGGACAGGGACACATGAGCAGTTCTTC.

This clone has just a few counts. This chain connects TRBV6-5 to TRBJ1-2; possible D gene TRBD1, 6 bases. Germline values: CDR1 MNHEY, CDR2 SVGAGI. The CDR3 runs 14 residues. Trimming stripped 8 bases from V and 6 bases from J, with 19 bases between. CDR3 DNA sequence: TGTGCCAGCGCAGGGGCAGCCGTACAAAATGGCTACACCTTC. This translates into CASAGAAVQNGYTF.

The chain is built from TRBV28 and TRBJ2-7, with D possibly matching TRBD1 (5 bases). The CDR3 has 17 amino acids. Trimming pared 8 bases from V and 0 bases from J, leaving 23 bases between. CDR1 is MDHEN and CDR2 is SYDVKM in the germline V gene. The CDR3 reads CASGSNRKGPYSYEQYF. In DNA form, the CDR3 reads TGTGCCAGCGGATCTAACAGGAAGGGGCCTTACTCCTACGAGCAGTACTTC.

The chain couples TRBV5-4 to TRBJ1-2; D not certain. The V and J ends lost 4 bases and 7 bases respectively, with 17 bases between them. Per germline, CDR1 SGHNT and CDR2 YYREEE (reference sequence). The CDR3 runs to 14 residues. CDR3 sequence reads: CASSAPPGSSGYTF. Written as DNA, the CDR3 is TGTGCCAGCAGCGCACCCCCGGGTTCCAGTGGCTACACCTTC.

The genes are TRBV5-6 and TRBJ1-1; D is ambiguous. The CDR3 totals 13 residues. V was trimmed by 0 bases and J by 1 base, leaving 4 bases between them. Germline CDR1 SGHDT, CDR2 YYEEEE. Here the CDR3 reads CASSLGANTEAFF. The CDR3 DNA reads as TGTGCCAGCAGCTTGGGAGCGAACACTGAAGCTTTCTTT. Complete variable domain (other parts from reference TRBV5-6 and TRBJ1-1): DAGVTQSPTHLIKTRGQQVTLRCSPKSGHDTVSWYQQALGQGPQFIFQYYEEEERQRGNFPDRFSGHQFPNYSSELNVNALLLGDSALYLCASSLGANTEAFFGQGTRLTVV.

The rearrangement joins TRBV11-1 to TRBJ1-1; no firm D call. Trimming took 5 bases from V and 0 from J, leaving 10 bases between them. The CDR3 runs to 14 residues. Germline V CDR1 and CDR2: SGHAT, FQDESV (reference sequence). Here the CDR3 DNA reads TGTGCCAGCAGCCGCGTTACCATGAACACTGAAGCTTTCTTT. It encodes CASSRVTMNTEAFF.

The rearrangement joins TRBV6-6 to TRBJ2-2; 11 bases line up with TRBD1. The CDR3 has 16 amino acids. V gave up 0 bases and J gave up 6 bases; unmatched junction bases: 3. Looked up from germline, CDR1 is MNHNY and CDR2 is SVGAGI (reference sequence). The DNA for the CDR3 is TGTGCCAGCAGTTACTCGCGGACAGGGGGCTCCGGGGAGCTGTTTTTT. Its translation: CASSYSRTGGSGELFF.

This clone was observed once. The chain combines TRBV18 with TRBJ2-6; 9 bases are a match to TRBD1. J lost 4 bases, V lost 9 bases, and 10 bases had no gene match. This CDR3 is 16 amino acids long. The germline V gene encodes CDR1 KGHSH and CDR2 LQKENI. For the CDR3, the DNA is TGTGCCAGTTCGGACAGGGGAGGGCCCGGGGCCAACGTCCTGACTTTC. This gives the protein CASSDRGGPGANVLTF.

The chain recombines TRBV3-1 (or the pseudogene TRBV3-2) with TRBJ1-1; 9 positions agree with TRBD1. V was clipped by 1 base and J by 5 bases; unmatched bases: 5. CDR3 size: 15 residues. CDR1 and CDR2 from the germline V gene are LGHDT and YNNKEL (reference sequence). CDR3 bases: TGTGCCAGCAGCCAAGCCGGGACAGGGAGTACTGAAGCTTTCTTT. Translated: CASSQAGTGSTEAFF.

The chain recombines TRBV2 with TRBJ2-3, with 8 positions matching TRBD2. This CDR3 spans 17 amino acids. After removal of 2 bases from V and 2 bases from J, the junction contained 9 bases not matched to a gene. CDR1 and CDR2 from the germline V gene are SNHLY and FYNNEI. The CDR3 here is CASSEFRAGGDTDTQYF. The CDR3 nucleotides read TGTGCCAGCAGTGAATTTAGGGCGGGAGGCGACACAGATACGCAGTATTTT. The full variable domain, completed using reference TRBV2 and TRBJ2-3, is EPEVTQTPSHQVTQMGQEVILRCVPISNHLYFYWYRQILGQKVEFLVSFYNNEISEKSEIFDDQFSVERPDGSNFTLKIRSTKLEDSAMYFCASSEFRAGGDTDTQYFGPGTRLTVL.

The chain couples TRBV10-3 to TRBJ2-7, with D possibly matching TRBD1 (5 bases). Germline assignment: CDR1 ENHRY and CDR2 SYGVKD. The CDR3 has 13 amino acids. Trimming shortened V by 1 base and J by 5 bases, and 9 bases separated the two germline ends. The CDR3: CAISEWQGDEQYF. CDR3 nucleotides: TGTGCCATCAGTGAGTGGCAGGGTGACGAGCAGTACTTC.

This clone occurred once. This chain joins TRBV15 and TRBJ2-5; the D is unclear. This CDR3 spans 14 amino acids. V lost 6 bases, J lost 2 bases, and 13 bases lay in between. Per germline, CDR1 LNHNV and CDR2 YYDKDF (reference sequence). The CDR3 region has the DNA TGTGCCACCAGTCAAGTCGGGTTTCAAGAGACCCAGTACTTC. It translates to CATSQVGFQETQYF.

The genes are TRBV24-1 and TRBJ2-6; the D is unclear. CDR1 and CDR2 (germline): KGHDR, SFDVKD. The CDR3 contains 14 residues. Trimming removed 4 bases from V and 1 base from J, with 4 bases in between. The CDR3 DNA is TGTGCCACCAGTGACCCGTCTGGGGCCAACGTCCTGACTTTC. Translated, it gives CATSDPSGANVLTF.

The J gene is TRBJ1-3, the V gene TRBV5-6, with a weak D call TRBD1 (6 bases). The V gene lost 3 bases and the J gene lost 0 bases, with 22 bases spanning the gap. CDR3 length: 19 amino acids. Germline-derived CDR1 and CDR2 are SGHDT and YYEEEE. CDR3 bases: TGTGCCAGCAGCTCTCAACGACGGCACAGGGTTACCTCTGGAAACACCATATATTTT. Translated: CASSSQRRHRVTSGNTIYF.

The V gene is TRBV4-1, the J gene TRBJ1-1; D might be TRBD1 (5 bases). This CDR3 comprises 19 residues. V gave up 1 base and J gave up 3 bases, with 24 bases separating them. Germline V CDR1 and CDR2: MGHRA, YSYEKL. CDR3 loop: CASSQAGVPKIKSDTEAFF. The DNA of the CDR3 is TGCGCCAGCAGCCAAGCGGGGGTTCCAAAGATAAAGTCGGACACTGAAGCTTTCTTT.

V is TRBV28 and J is TRBJ2-2; TRBD2 aligns across 10 bases. This CDR3 has 16 residues. Germline assignment: CDR1 MDHEN and CDR2 SYDVKM. J lost 10 bases, V lost 0 bases, and 8 bases had no gene match. CDR3 DNA: TGTGCCAGCAGTTTATGGCAGCGGGAGGGCGGGATGGAGCTGTTTTTT. This translates into CASSLWQREGGMELFF.

V and J are TRBV5-1 and TRBJ2-1; 8 bases map to TRBD2. The CDR3 has 15 amino acids. Unmatched junction bases numbered 10, after V lost 1 base and J lost 10 bases. Per the germline V gene, CDR1 is SGHRS and CDR2 is YFSETQ. For the CDR3, the DNA is TGCGCCAGCAGCTTGATTCGGGGGGGTCCAGACGAGCAGTTCTTC. Protein product: CASSLIRGGPDEQFF.

CDR3 DNA sequence: TGTGCCAGCAGCTTATCCCTAGAGGAGACCCAGTACTTC. Its translation is CASSLSLEETQYF. The chain uses TRBV7-3 and TRBJ2-5, with no clear D. This CDR3 region has 13 residues. The V gene's germline CDR1 is SGHTA and CDR2 FQGTGA. Trimming stripped 2 bases from V and 5 bases from J, with 9 bases between.

This clone was seen just once. This rearrangement joins TRBV27 to TRBJ1-2; possible D gene TRBD1, 6 bases. Germline-derived CDR1 and CDR2 are MNHEY and SMNVEV (reference sequence). The CDR3 is made up of 15 amino acids. The V end lost 1 base, the J end lost 8 bases, and 17 bases lay between the germline ends. DNA for the CDR3: TGTGCCAGCAGTTTATATGGGGGGGCAGTAAGAGGCTACACCTTC. It codes for CASSLYGGAVRGYTF.

J is TRBJ2-2 and V is TRBV6-1; the match to TRBD1 covers 9 bases. The J segment lost 5 bases and the V segment lost 7 bases, leaving 5 bases of the junction unmatched. The germline V gene has CDR1 MNHNS and CDR2 SASEGT. The CDR3 has 14 amino acids. The CDR3 region has the DNA TGTGCCAGCAACCAAGACAGGGGGACCGGGGAGCTGTTTTTT. Amino acid sequence: CASNQDRGTGELFF.

The chain joins TRBV2 to TRBJ2-7; TRBD2 might be the D (5 bases). Germline loops: CDR1 SNHLY, CDR2 FYNNEI. The CDR3 is 21 amino acids. The V gene lost 1 base and the J gene lost 3 bases, with 31 bases spanning the gap. Here the CDR3 DNA reads TGTGCCAGCAGTGAAGAAGGAGGACGTGTGGATCGACGTCAGACGGGCTACGAGCAGTACTTC. Amino acids: CASSEEGGRVDRRQTGYEQYF.

As concerns this clone: Compared with germline, one end of the junction differs, possibly owing to a read error. The rearrangement links TRBV6-1 to TRBJ2-7, with D possibly matching TRBD1 (6 bases). The CDR3 is 13 residues long. Germline CDR1 reads MNHNS; CDR2 reads SASEGT. CDR3 bases: TGTGCCAGCAGTCAAGCTACAGGGTTGGAGCAGTACTTC. Its protein is CASSQATGLEQYF.